Sequencing of this T cell receptor beta chain was carried out in a study of OX40 agonist ivuxolimab in advanced cancers. Study-wide findings and caveats: Dosing at 0.1 to 3.0 mg/kg was accompanied by clonal expansion of CD4+ and CD8+ blood T cells by week 6.

A note on this clone: Its antigen is as yet unknown.

The method was immunoSEQ multiplex PCR; TCRdb's version includes in-frame clones alone and lacks a portion of them. The data contain some 45,000 clones, roughly nine tenths of them singletons. The sequencing used CD4+ or CD8+ T cells sorted from blood, collected in a trial of the OX40 agonist ivuxolimab. The source is an adult with an advanced solid tumor such as melanoma, head and neck, liver or kidney cancer.

CDR3 residues: CATADGGYGYTF. CDR3 nucleotide sequence: TGTGCCACCGCGGACGGGGGCTATGGCTACACCTTC. The chain links TRBV19 to TRBJ1-2; tentative D call: TRBD1 (5 bases). The V end was cut by 10 bases, the J end by 4 bases, with 13 bases between. This CDR3 is 12 amino acids long. CDR1 is LNHDA, CDR2 SQIVND, per germline (reference sequence).